This T cell receptor (beta chain) was documented in a study of CD8 T cells in Susac syndrome. With random hexamers, about 0.5 to 1 ug RNA was reverse transcribed. TCRdb re-derived calls from the immunoSEQ multiplex PCR reads in MiXCR, one entry per CDR3 protein. The sample lists some 120,000 distinct CDR3 sequences, 94% occurring once. Concerning this clonotype: Germline and junction disagree at one end, which may indicate a read error.

The CDR3 extends over 12 amino acids. The germline CDR1 and CDR2 sequences are MNHEY and SVGEGT. This chain links TRBV6-2 or TRBV6-3 with TRBJ1-4, with a weak D call TRBD1 (5 bases). This sequence was found in a human donor with multiple sclerosis. Sequencing used CD4+ T cells from PBMCs. DNA for the CDR3: TGTGCCAGCAGTTACAACCCGGGACCCCAGCTTTTT. This encodes CASSYNPGPQLF.